The 27 T cell receptor beta chains below all came from one sample that was sequenced in a study of T-cell memory formation after mild COVID-19. A single record per CDR3 protein comes from TCRdb applying MiXCR to the 5' RACE reads. This sample has tens of thousands of distinct CDR3 sequences; 25% to 35% occur once, and the top ten carry roughly 41%. Sequencing input: PBMCs or a T cell subset sorted from them (not recorded which). Every receptor here comes from a man aged 18-30 years who had mild COVID-19 (a few samples of this study predate the infection). Cell type and time point are not known.

This clonotype was counted between two and nine times. The V call is TRBV12-3 or TRBV12-4, the J call TRBJ1-5, with D possibly matching TRBD1 (5 bases). V gave up 7 bases and J gave up 5 bases, with 27 bases separating them. The length of the CDR3 is 18 residues. The CDR3 DNA reads as TGTGCCAGCACCTCAGTAGGCGACAGTCTAAGTGGAGATCAGCCCCAGCATTTT. Protein product: CASTSVGDSLSGDQPQHF.

This clonotype came up a few times. J is TRBJ1-6 and V is TRBV28; D call uncertain. CDR3 size: 12 residues. Germline V gene data show CDR1 as MDHEN and CDR2 as SYDVKM. V lost 10 bases, J lost 10 bases, and 14 bases lay in between. DNA for the CDR3: TGTGCCATCCCCCCGGGAAAATCACCCCTCCACTTT. It specifies CAIPPGKSPLHF.

This sequence joins TRBV3-1 and TRBJ1-5; the D is unclear. This CDR3 has 13 amino acids. From germline, CDR1 is LGHDT and CDR2 YNNKEL (reference sequence). The V end lost 4 bases, the J end lost 6 bases, and 10 bases lay between the germline ends. The CDR3 nucleotides read TGTGCCAGCAGCCCCGAGGGAGGTCAGCCCCAGCATTTT. Protein: CASSPEGGQPQHF.

This chain connects TRBV14 to TRBJ2-5, with TRBD1 matching over 8 bases. Trimming at V came to 6 bases and at J to 6 bases, leaving 6 bases not matched to a gene. The CDR3 runs 13 residues. Germline CDR1 and CDR2: SGHDN and FVKESK. CDR3 sequence: CASRRQGWQTQYF. CDR3 nucleotide sequence: TGTGCCAGCAGGAGACAGGGGTGGCAGACCCAGTACTTC.

This clonotype came up a few times. This chain links TRBV12-3 or TRBV12-4 with TRBJ1-2; 9 bases match TRBD1. The length of the CDR3 is 14 residues. V was clipped by 3 bases and J by 2 bases; unmatched bases: 1. The CDR3 bases are TGTGCCAGCAGTTTTACAGGGGGCAACTATGGCTACACCTTC. Protein sequence: CASSFTGGNYGYTF.

This clonotype was detected a few times. At one of its ends the junction is not consistent with the germline gene, which may arise from a read error. The gene calls are TRBV27 and TRBJ2-7; no clear D. The CDR3 extends over 13 amino acids. The germline CDR1 and CDR2 sequences are MNHEY and SMNVEV (reference sequence). CDR3 sequence: CASSLRNSHEQYF. The CDR3 bases are TGTGCCAGCAGTTTACGAAACTCCCACGAGCAGTACTTC.

The rearrangement links TRBV14 to TRBJ2-3, with D tentatively TRBD2 (6 bases). Germline assignment: CDR1 SGHDN and CDR2 FVKESK. The CDR3 totals 14 residues. V lost 1 base and J 3 bases, leaving 8 bases between the germline ends. The CDR3 sequence is CASSQAGETDTQYF. CDR3 nucleotides: TGTGCCAGCAGCCAAGCGGGGGAGACAGATACGCAGTATTTT.

This clonotype showed up many times. One end of the junction does not line up with germline, which may come from a read error. V and J are TRBV7-7 and TRBJ2-5; D is possibly TRBD1 or TRBD2 (5 bases each). Germline-derived CDR1 and CDR2 are SSHAT and FNYEAQ (reference sequence). The CDR3 is made up of 16 amino acids. This CDR3 is CASSLALGATKETQYF. The CDR3 nucleotides are TGTGCTAGCAGCTTAGCGCTTGGGGCGACAAAAGAGACCCAGTACTTC.

The chain has TRBV4-1 and TRBJ1-1; D remains ambiguous. With 1 base removed from V and 7 bases from J, the gap between germline ends came to 4 bases. Germline V gives CDR1 MGHRA, CDR2 YSYEKL. The CDR3 has 11 amino acids. This CDR3 is CASSQGFEAFF. The DNA of the CDR3 is TGCGCCAGCAGCCAAGGGTTTGAAGCTTTCTTT.

V is TRBV29-1 and J is TRBJ2-7; possible D gene TRBD2, 6 bases. This CDR3 has 12 residues. Germline CDR1 and CDR2: SQVTM and ANQGSEA. V was shortened by 0 bases and J by 5 bases, with 8 bases between the two germline ends. The chain's CDR3 is CSVEDAGHEQYV. The DNA of the CDR3 is TGCAGCGTTGAAGACGCGGGACACGAGCAGTACGTC.

The chain links TRBV30 to TRBJ2-7; no firm D call. Trimming removed 2 bases at V and 7 bases at J, with 15 bases between. This CDR3 spans 13 amino acids. Looked up from germline, CDR1 is GTSNPN and CDR2 is SVGIG (reference sequence). CDR3 nucleotide sequence: TGTGCCTGGAGTTGGCAAGGTTCGAGTGAGCAGTACTTC. Translated: CAWSWQGSSEQYF.

This clonotype was observed a few times. J is TRBJ2-5 and V is TRBV5-1, with 7 bases matching TRBD2. Germline assignment: CDR1 SGHRS and CDR2 YFSETQ. The CDR3 is 15 amino acids. J was trimmed by 5 bases and V by 1 base; bases with no gene match: 8. This chain's CDR3 is CASSLLLLAVETQYF. CDR3 DNA sequence: TGCGCCAGCAGCTTGTTATTGCTAGCGGTCGAGACCCAGTACTTC.

This clonotype has just a few counts. The J gene is TRBJ2-7, the V gene TRBV20-1; possible D gene TRBD2, 5 bases. The germline gives CDR1 DFQATT, CDR2 SNEGSKA (reference sequence). Trimming took off 0 bases at V and 2 bases at J, with 17 bases between the two ends. This CDR3 contains 16 residues. The CDR3 nucleotides are TGCAGTGCTAGAGATCGTAGGTCCGACTATCCCTACGAGCAGTACTTC. This gives the protein CSARDRRSDYPYEQYF.

The V gene is TRBV18, the J gene TRBJ1-6; D is unresolved. The CDR3 covers 14 residues. Germline V lookup: CDR1 KGHSH, CDR2 LQKENI. Between the trimmed V and J ends, which lost 4 bases and 10 bases, there was a span of 14 bases. CDR3 residues: CASSLPDKSSPLHF. The DNA for the CDR3 is TGTGCCAGCTCACTGCCCGACAAATCCTCACCCCTCCACTTT.

The J gene is TRBJ2-1, the V gene TRBV10-2; unclear D gene. The CDR3 loop spans 11 amino acids. Germline V gene sequence: CDR1 WSHSY, CDR2 SAAADI. Trimming took off 3 bases at V and 12 bases at J, with 9 bases between the two ends. The CDR3, as DNA: TGCGCCAGCAGTGATGGGCCCCGGCAGTTCTTC. It specifies CASSDGPRQFF.

The J gene is TRBJ1-1, the V gene TRBV19; D is unclear. The CDR3 length is 15 residues. V dropped 1 base and J dropped 4 bases, with 13 bases sitting between them. CDR1 LNHDA and CDR2 SQIVND come from the germline V gene (reference sequence). CDR3 in amino acids: CASSIAGDDGTEAFF. The CDR3 DNA reads TGTGCCAGTAGTATAGCTGGAGACGACGGCACTGAAGCTTTCTTT.

This clonotype was picked up a small number of times. V and J are TRBV10-2 and TRBJ2-1; 14 bases are a match to TRBD2. The CDR3 length is 19 residues. V shed 10 bases, J shed 0 bases, and the junction held 14 bases outside the gene matches. Germline lookup yields CDR1 WSHSY and CDR2 SAAADI. This CDR3 is CATSGLAGGATSSYNEQFF. The CDR3 DNA is TGCGCCACCTCCGGACTAGCGGGGGGAGCCACGAGCTCCTACAATGAGCAGTTCTTC.

The rearrangement links TRBV7-9 to TRBJ1-4, with D possibly being TRBD1 (5 bases). Germline CDR1 reads SEHNR; CDR2 reads FQNEAQ (reference sequence). The CDR3 extends over 16 amino acids. With 5 bases removed from V and 7 bases from J, the gap between germline ends came to 20 bases. CDR3 sequence: CASSPHSSGGGEKLFF. The CDR3, as DNA: TGTGCCAGCAGCCCCCACTCGTCCGGGGGAGGTGAAAAACTGTTTTTT.

This clonotype was recorded a few times. The chain has TRBV12-3 or TRBV12-4 and TRBJ2-7; 9 nucleotides match TRBD1. Trimming cost V 10 bases and J 7 bases; bases outside gene matches: 14. This CDR3 is built from 14 residues. The DNA for the CDR3 is TGTGCCACCATGCCCGGGACAGGGCGCTGGGAGCAGTACTTC. As protein: CATMPGTGRWEQYF.

The J gene is TRBJ2-3, the V gene TRBV14, with 7 bases that match TRBD2. J was trimmed by 1 base and V by 0 bases; bases with no gene match: 1. Germline loops: CDR1 SGHDN, CDR2 FVKESK. The CDR3 has 15 amino acids. CDR3 loop: CASSQDSGGTDTQYF. CDR3 sequence (DNA): TGTGCCAGCAGCCAAGACAGCGGGGGCACAGATACGCAGTATTTT.

V usage is TRBV18 and J usage is TRBJ2-5, with D unclear. The germline V gene encodes CDR1 KGHSH and CDR2 LQKENI. Trimming removed 6 bases at V and 3 bases at J, with 8 bases between. The CDR3 is made up of 12 amino acids. CDR3 nucleotide sequence: TGTGCCAGCTCTCCCGGTGAAGAGACCCAGTACTTC. The encoded protein is CASSPGEETQYF.

The CDR3 DNA is TGTGCCTGGAGTGTGGCTAGCGGCACAGATACGCAGTATTTT. This codes for CAWSVASGTDTQYF. This chain links TRBV30 with TRBJ2-3; possibly TRBD2 for D (6 bases). Germline V gene sequence: CDR1 GTSNPN, CDR2 SVGIG (reference sequence). This CDR3 comprises 14 residues. Trimming took 0 bases from V and 1 from J, leaving 8 bases between them.

The table lists this clonotype with many counts. This chain links TRBV24-1 with TRBJ2-2, with D unresolved. Trimming left V 3 bases short and J 1 base short, with 11 bases between. This CDR3 is 16 amino acids long. Germline values: CDR1 KGHDR, CDR2 SFDVKD. CDR3 region: CATSDLGPGNTGELFF. The CDR3 DNA reads as TGTGCCACCAGTGATCTAGGCCCCGGGAACACCGGGGAGCTGTTTTTT.

This clonotype was counted between two and nine times. The gene calls are TRBV4-3 and TRBJ2-3; 9 bases fit TRBD2. This CDR3 contains 16 residues. From germline, CDR1 is LGHNA and CDR2 YSLEER. The ends lost 1 base at V and 6 bases at J; junction bases unmatched: 8. The CDR3 sequence is CASSQAASGVRDTQYF. The CDR3 nucleotides are TGCGCCAGCAGCCAAGCGGCTAGCGGGGTTAGGGATACGCAGTATTTT.

This clonotype was seen many times. The chain links TRBV12-3 or TRBV12-4 to TRBJ2-2, with D perhaps TRBD2 (6 bases). Deletions cut 5 bases from V and 8 bases from J, with 9 bases between. The CDR3 is 12 amino acids. In DNA form, the CDR3 reads TGTGCCAGCAGTCCCGGGAGTGGGGAGCTGTTTTTT. Translating it yields CASSPGSGELFF.

This clonotype appeared a few times. The genes are TRBV7-2 and TRBJ2-5, with 11 bases identical to TRBD2. The germline CDR1 and CDR2 sequences are SGHTA and FQGNSA. The CDR3 is 15 amino acids. Unmatched junction bases numbered 4, after V lost 5 bases and J lost 2 bases. Written as DNA, the CDR3 is TGTGCCAGCAGCAATCTAGCGGGGGGACAAGAGACCCAGTACTTC. This translates into CASSNLAGGQETQYF. The entire variable domain, with the rest obtained from reference TRBV7-2 and TRBJ2-5, is as follows: GAGVSQSPSNKVTEKGKDVELRCDPISGHTALYWYRQSLGQGLEFLIYFQGNSAPDKSGLPSDRFSAERTGGSVSTLTIQRTQQEDSAVYLCASSNLAGGQETQYFGPGTRLLVL.

The rearrangement joins TRBV24-1 to TRBJ1-2; D not certain. Germline assignment: CDR1 KGHDR and CDR2 SFDVKD. The CDR3 has 14 residues. The germline V and J ends were trimmed by 5 bases and 1 base, with 10 bases remaining between them. In nucleotides, the CDR3 is TGTGCCACCAGTGGTCCAGAAAATAACTATGGCTACACCTTC. It is translated as CATSGPENNYGYTF.